A single sample gave rise to the 19 T cell receptor beta chains below, sequenced in a study of blood T cells in healthy people across ages. Together with a sample-barcoded 5' primer, a J-beta primer mix was included in a second PCR lasting roughly 6 to 12 cycles. One entry per CDR3 protein results from TCRdb running MiXCR on the 5' RACE reads. The table lists some 1.4 million distinct CDR3 sequences, roughly 45% of them singletons. Sequenced input: blood. These receptors originate from a woman younger than 35 in good health.

A few counts support this clonotype. This rearrangement joins TRBV4-1 to TRBJ2-3, with 7 bases aligning to TRBD1. The germline CDR1 and CDR2 sequences are MGHRA and YSYEKL. V dropped 2 bases and J dropped 5; count of bases not matched to a gene: 4. CDR3 length: 14 amino acids. In DNA form, the CDR3 reads TGCGCCAGCAGCCAAACAGGGGACGGAGATACGCAGTATTTT. Amino acid sequence: CASSQTGDGDTQYF.

A few counts support this clonotype. The chain uses TRBV9 and TRBJ2-1, with D perhaps matching TRBD2 (6 bases). Germline V gives CDR1 SGDLS, CDR2 YYNGEE. Trimming left V 7 bases short and J 7 bases short, with 27 bases between. There are 17 residues in the CDR3. The CDR3 sequence is CASGRETGYSRGNEQFF. The CDR3 DNA is TGTGCCAGCGGAAGGGAGACGGGATATTCTCGGGGGAATGAGCAGTTCTTC.

The genes are TRBV10-3 and TRBJ2-1; weak D call: TRBD1 (6 bases). CDR3 size: 13 residues. Germline CDR1 is ENHRY and CDR2 is SYGVKD. Trimming took 7 bases from V and 12 from J, leaving 19 bases between them. The CDR3 loop is CAIKDGTRDWQFF. The DNA for the CDR3 is TGTGCCATCAAGGACGGGACACGGGATTGGCAGTTCTTC.

The V call is TRBV20-1, the J call TRBJ2-3; TRBD1 might be the D (6 bases). Germline V CDR1 and CDR2: DFQATT, SNEGSKA (reference sequence). The CDR3 runs to 17 residues. V lost 0 bases and J 4 bases, leaving 20 bases between the germline ends. The CDR3 here is CSARDPGTGRGADTQYF. DNA for the CDR3: TGCAGTGCTAGAGATCCCGGGACGGGCAGGGGCGCAGATACGCAGTATTTT.

This chain joins TRBV6-5 and TRBJ2-5; tentative D call: TRBD2 (6 bases). This CDR3 region has 16 residues. The germline gives CDR1 MNHEY, CDR2 SVGAGI. Trimming pared 8 bases from V and 4 bases from J, leaving 23 bases between. The CDR3 reads CASGTREFRIRETQYF. DNA for the CDR3: TGTGCCAGCGGGACTCGGGAGTTCCGGATAAGAGAGACCCAGTACTTC.

This rearrangement joins TRBV6-5 to TRBJ1-1; possibly TRBD1 for D (6 bases). Trimming cost V 5 bases and J 11 bases, with 18 bases left between them. Germline V gives CDR1 MNHEY, CDR2 SVGAGI. The CDR3 spans 13 residues. The CDR3, as DNA: TGTGCCAGCAGTGACAGGACTGGCTTGGGGGCTTTCTTT. Its translation is CASSDRTGLGAFF.

V and J are TRBV12-3 or TRBV12-4 and TRBJ1-4, with a possible D match to TRBD1 (5 bases). This CDR3 spans 14 amino acids. Trimming removed 3 bases from V and 8 bases from J, with 13 bases in between. This CDR3 is CASSFTGGREKLFF. In nucleotides, the CDR3 is TGTGCCAGCAGTTTTACTGGGGGTCGGGAAAAACTGTTTTTT.

This rearrangement joins TRBV12-3 or TRBV12-4 to TRBJ2-1; 12 positions agree with TRBD2. The CDR3 consists of 15 residues. The V and J ends lost 6 bases and 10 bases, in that order; junction bases with no gene match: 10. The CDR3 coding sequence is TGTGCCAGCAGCCTAGCGGGAGGGCCCTCAGAGGAGCAGTTCTTC. Its protein product is CASSLAGGPSEEQFF.

This chain joins TRBV4-2 and TRBJ2-5, with 15 bases lining up with TRBD2. The V gene end was trimmed by 0 bases and the J gene end by 11 bases; junction bases not matched to a gene: 13. The germline V gene encodes CDR1 LGHNA and CDR2 YNFKEQ. The CDR3 extends over 18 amino acids. CDR3: CASSQDAGLAGGYYEQYF. The CDR3, as DNA: TGTGCCAGCAGCCAAGATGCGGGACTAGCGGGGGGCTACTACGAACAGTACTTC.

The table lists this clonotype with a few counts. V gene TRBV9 combines with J gene TRBJ2-3; D gene uncertain. Deletions cut 1 base from V and 0 bases from J, with 9 bases between. The CDR3 spans 15 residues. Germline values: CDR1 SGDLS, CDR2 YYNGEE. CDR3 residues: CASSVRAPSTDTQYF. CDR3 DNA: TGTGCCAGCAGCGTAAGGGCCCCGAGCACAGATACGCAGTATTTT.

The gene calls are TRBV5-1 and TRBJ2-3; 8 bases are shared with TRBD2. The J segment lost 2 bases and the V segment lost 2 bases, leaving 4 bases of the junction unmatched. CDR1 is SGHRS and CDR2 is YFSETQ in the germline V gene. This CDR3 region has 15 residues. CDR3 region: CASSFPRGATDTQYF. In nucleotides, the CDR3 is TGCGCCAGCAGCTTCCCGCGGGGGGCCACAGATACGCAGTATTTT. The complete variable domain, with remaining parts taken from reference TRBV5-1 and TRBJ2-3, reads KAGVTQTPRYLIKTRGQQVTLSCSPISGHRSVSWYQQTPGQGLQFLFEYFSETQRNKGNFPGRFSGRQFSNSRSEMNVSTLELGDSALYLCASSFPRGATDTQYFGPGTRLTVL.

This clonotype was seen only a few times. This sequence joins TRBV5-1 and TRBJ2-4, with D uncertain. V was trimmed by 0 bases and J by 7 bases, leaving 8 bases between them. There are 13 residues in the CDR3. Germline V gene lookup returns CDR1 SGHRS and CDR2 YFSETQ. The CDR3 coding sequence is TGCGCCAGCAGCTTGGCCGAAAATAACATTCAGTACTTC. Residues: CASSLAENNIQYF.

The sample holds a few counts of this clonotype. J is TRBJ1-1 and V is TRBV3-1, with D uncertain. V was shortened by 4 bases and J by 3 bases, with 12 bases between the two germline ends. The germline V gene has CDR1 LGHDT and CDR2 YNNKEL (reference sequence). This CDR3 has 14 residues. CDR3: CASSLFQRDTEAFF. CDR3 DNA sequence: TGTGCCAGCAGCCTGTTCCAACGGGACACTGAAGCTTTCTTT.

This chain links TRBV20-1 with TRBJ2-3, with 8 bases fitting TRBD1. The ends lost 4 bases at V and 7 bases at J; junction bases unmatched: 7. Germline-derived CDR1 and CDR2 are DFQATT and SNEGSKA (reference sequence). This CDR3 region has 13 residues. The CDR3 here is CSATQGAPNTQYF. CDR3 DNA: TGCAGTGCTACTCAGGGGGCGCCGAATACGCAGTATTTT.

Worth noting for this clonotype: Compared with germline, one end of the junction differs, possibly owing to a read error. This rearrangement joins TRBV15 to TRBJ1-2; 8 bases map to TRBD1. This CDR3 contains 14 residues. CDR1 is LNHNV and CDR2 is YYDKDF in the germline V gene (reference sequence). CDR3 sequence (DNA): TGCGCCACCAGCAGAGACCAGGGGGCGGTAGGCTACACCTTC. Protein product: CATSRDQGAVGYTF.

About this clonotype: A much bigger clone sits one base away, suggesting this may be a read error. In nucleotides, the CDR3 is TGCGCCGGCAGCTCGGCAGCGAACTACAATGAGCAGTTCTTC. Translating it yields CAGSSAANYNEQFF. The chain has TRBV5-1 and TRBJ2-1; D is uncertain. The CDR3 covers 14 residues. Germline-derived CDR1 and CDR2 are SGHRS and YFSETQ.

The rearrangement joins TRBV12-3 or TRBV12-4 to TRBJ2-3; 10 bases fit TRBD2. J lost 6 bases, V lost 6 bases, and 6 bases had no gene match. The CDR3 totals 14 residues. The CDR3 nucleotides read TGTGCCAGCAGGTCTAGCGGGGGCGAGGATACGCAGTATTTT. Translating gives CASRSSGGEDTQYF.

This clonotype was detected only once. The genes are TRBV10-3 and TRBJ1-5; D is possibly TRBD1 (6 bases). The CDR3 has 15 amino acids. V lost 3 bases and J lost 0, with 9 bases in between. CDR1 and CDR2 (germline): ENHRY, SYGVKD. Here the CDR3 reads CAISEQGYSNQPQHF. The CDR3 DNA reads as TGTGCCATCAGTGAACAGGGCTATAGCAATCAGCCCCAGCATTTT.

The chain combines TRBV6-2 or TRBV6-3 with TRBJ2-5; 13 positions agree with TRBD2. The germline V gene has CDR1 MNHEY and CDR2 SVGEGT. The J segment lost 11 bases and the V segment lost 5 bases, leaving 14 bases of the junction unmatched. The CDR3 length is 16 residues. In nucleotides, the CDR3 is TGTGCCAGCAGTAACCGGACTAGCGGGGGTTTATATGAGCAGTACTTC. Translating it yields CASSNRTSGGLYEQYF.